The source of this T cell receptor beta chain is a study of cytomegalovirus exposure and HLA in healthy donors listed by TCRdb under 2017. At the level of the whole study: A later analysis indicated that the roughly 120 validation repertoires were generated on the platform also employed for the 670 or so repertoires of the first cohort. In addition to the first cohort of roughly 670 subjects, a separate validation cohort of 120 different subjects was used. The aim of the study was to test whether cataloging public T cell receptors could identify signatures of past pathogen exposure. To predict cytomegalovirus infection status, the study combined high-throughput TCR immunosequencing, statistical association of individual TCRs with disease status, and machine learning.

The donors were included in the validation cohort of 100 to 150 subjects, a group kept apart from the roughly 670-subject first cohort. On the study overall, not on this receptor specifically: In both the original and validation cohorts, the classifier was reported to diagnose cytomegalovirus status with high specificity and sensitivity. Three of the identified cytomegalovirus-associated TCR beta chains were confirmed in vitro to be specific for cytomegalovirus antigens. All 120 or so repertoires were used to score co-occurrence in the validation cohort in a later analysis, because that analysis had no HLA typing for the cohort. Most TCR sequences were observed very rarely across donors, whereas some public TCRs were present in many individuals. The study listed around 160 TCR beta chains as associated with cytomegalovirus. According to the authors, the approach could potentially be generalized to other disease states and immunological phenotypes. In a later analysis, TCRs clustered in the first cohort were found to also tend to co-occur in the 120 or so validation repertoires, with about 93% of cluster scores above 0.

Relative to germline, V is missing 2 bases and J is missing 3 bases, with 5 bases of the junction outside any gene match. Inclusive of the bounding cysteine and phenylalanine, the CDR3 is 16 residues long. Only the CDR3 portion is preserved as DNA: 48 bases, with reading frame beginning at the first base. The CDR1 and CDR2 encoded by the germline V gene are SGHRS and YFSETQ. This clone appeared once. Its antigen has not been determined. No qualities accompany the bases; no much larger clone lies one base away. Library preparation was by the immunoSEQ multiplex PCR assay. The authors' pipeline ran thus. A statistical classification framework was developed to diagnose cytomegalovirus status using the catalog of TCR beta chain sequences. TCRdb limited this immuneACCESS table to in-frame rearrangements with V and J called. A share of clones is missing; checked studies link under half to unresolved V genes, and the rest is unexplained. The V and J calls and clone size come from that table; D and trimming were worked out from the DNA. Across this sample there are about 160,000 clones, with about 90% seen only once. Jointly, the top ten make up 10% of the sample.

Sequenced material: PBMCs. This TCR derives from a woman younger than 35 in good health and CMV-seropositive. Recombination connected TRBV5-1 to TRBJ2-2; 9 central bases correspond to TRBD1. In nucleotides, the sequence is TGCGCCAGCAGCTTTTGGGGACAGGGTGACACCGGGGAGCTGTTTTTT. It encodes CASSFWGQGDTGELFF.